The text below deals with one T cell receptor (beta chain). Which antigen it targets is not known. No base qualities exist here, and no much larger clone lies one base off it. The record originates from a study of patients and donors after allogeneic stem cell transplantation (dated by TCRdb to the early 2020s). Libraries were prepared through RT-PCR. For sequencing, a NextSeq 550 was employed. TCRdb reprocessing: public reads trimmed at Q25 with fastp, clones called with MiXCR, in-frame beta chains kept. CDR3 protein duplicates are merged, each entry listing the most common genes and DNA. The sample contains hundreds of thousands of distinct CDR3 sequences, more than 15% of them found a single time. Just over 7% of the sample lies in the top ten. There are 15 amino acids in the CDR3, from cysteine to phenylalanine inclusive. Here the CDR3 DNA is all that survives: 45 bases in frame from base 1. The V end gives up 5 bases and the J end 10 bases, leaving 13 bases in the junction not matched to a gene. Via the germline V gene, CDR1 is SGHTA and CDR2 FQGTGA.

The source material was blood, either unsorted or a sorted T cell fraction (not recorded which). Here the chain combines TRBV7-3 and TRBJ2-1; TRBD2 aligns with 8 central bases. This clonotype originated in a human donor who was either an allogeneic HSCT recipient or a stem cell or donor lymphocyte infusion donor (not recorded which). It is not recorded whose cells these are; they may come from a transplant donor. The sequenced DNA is TGTGCCAGCAGCGAAACTAATGGCGGGGGGAACGAGCAGTTCTTC. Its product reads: CASSETNGGGNEQFF.